The 16 T cell receptor beta chains given below trace back to one sample, sequenced in a study of technical replicates of blood from several donors. TCRdb keeps only in-frame clones here, not all; method: immunoSEQ multiplex PCR. The profile shows about 62,000 clones, 95% to 98% of them singletons. Sequencing was done on a sample of T cells isolated from PBMCs. The receptors derive from a human donor in good health.

The genes are TRBV4-2 and TRBJ2-2, with TRBD2 as a possible D gene (5 bases). V gave up 0 bases and J gave up 6 bases, with 20 bases separating them. The CDR3 is made up of 18 amino acids. CDR1 LGHNA and CDR2 YNFKEQ come from the germline V gene. CDR3 loop: CASSQDLPGKIDSGELFF. CDR3 coding DNA: TGTGCCAGCAGCCAAGATCTTCCGGGGAAGATTGATTCCGGGGAGCTGTTTTTT.

J is TRBJ1-5 and V is TRBV10-3; D might be TRBD1 (5 bases). This CDR3 contains 15 residues. CDR1 is ENHRY and CDR2 is SYGVKD in the germline V gene. V was pared by 2 bases and J by 5 bases, with 13 bases between. CDR3 DNA: TGTGCCATCAGTGAGAAGGAGGGGCCCTATCAGCCCCAGCATTTT. It encodes CAISEKEGPYQPQHF.

This chain connects TRBV6-1 to TRBJ2-1; TRBD2 matches at 9 bases. CDR3 length equals 17 residues. Trimming cost V 4 bases and J 4 bases; bases outside gene matches: 11. Germline V lookup: CDR1 MNHNS, CDR2 SASEGT. The CDR3 coding sequence is TGTGCCAGCAGTGTTTTAGCGGGAGTCAGCCTTTACAATGAGCAGTTCTTC. Translating it yields CASSVLAGVSLYNEQFF.

V gene TRBV11-3 combines with J gene TRBJ2-2; D not resolved. Trimming took 3 bases from V and 4 from J, leaving 3 bases between them. Germline CDR1 reads SGHNT; CDR2 reads YENEEA. The CDR3 is 12 residues long. CDR3 bases: TGTGCCAGCAGCTTCAGCACCGGGGAGCTGTTTTTT. This translates into CASSFSTGELFF.

CDR3 nucleotides: TGCAGCGTTGTTCAGGGTGGCGACTACACCTTC. Its protein is CSVVQGGDYTF. The V gene is TRBV29-1, the J gene TRBJ1-2; D might be TRBD1 (5 bases). Germline V gives CDR1 SQVTM, CDR2 ANQGSEA. Trimming cost V 4 bases and J 10 bases, with 13 bases left between them. CDR3 length equals 11 residues.

As to this clone: The sample carries other DNA sequences with the same CDR3. The chain is built from TRBV30 and TRBJ2-5, with D uncertain. The CDR3 has 12 residues. Per germline, CDR1 GTSNPN and CDR2 SVGIG (reference sequence). The germline V and J ends were trimmed by 1 base and 0 bases, with 3 bases remaining between them. In DNA, the CDR3 is TGTGCCTGGAGTGCAAACCAAGAGACCCAGTACTTC. This sequence encodes CAWSANQETQYF.

Concerning this clone: No DNA is shown, since the ends of the CDR3 on it are uncertain; the CDR3 is the one TCRdb lists. The chain employs TRBV21-1 and TRBJ2-6; the table names TRBD1, a call not compared with the DNA. TRBV21-1 is shown as a pseudogene. The CDR3 totals 18 residues, both ends included. CDR3 amino acids: CASNWGQGARLGANVLTF.

The rearrangement uses TRBV27 and TRBJ2-2, with 11 bases matching TRBD2. CDR1 is MNHEY and CDR2 is SMNVEV in the germline V gene (reference sequence). V was clipped by 2 bases and J by 5 bases; unmatched bases: 13. The CDR3 has 19 residues. The chain's CDR3 is CASSLIVAGGARATGELFF. Here the CDR3 DNA reads TGTGCCAGCAGTTTAATCGTAGCGGGGGGGGCTAGGGCGACCGGGGAGCTGTTTTTT.

J is TRBJ2-7 and V is TRBV5-8, with 10 bases fitting TRBD2. V trimming: 4 bases; J trimming: 2 bases; junction bases outside the gene matches: 9. The germline CDR1 and CDR2 sequences are SGHTS and YDEGEE. This CDR3 is built from 16 residues. CDR3 in amino acids: CASSEKLAGMAYEQYF. The CDR3 nucleotides read TGTGCCAGCAGCGAAAAACTAGCGGGGATGGCCTACGAGCAGTACTTC. Filled out from reference TRBV5-8 and TRBJ2-7, the complete variable domain reads EAGVTQSPTHLIKTRGQQATLRCSPISGHTSVYWYQQALGLGLQFLLWYDEGEERNRGNFPPRFSGRQFPNYSSELNVNALELEDSALYLCASSEKLAGMAYEQYFGPGTRLTVT.

V gene TRBV28 combines with J gene TRBJ2-1; D is ambiguous. Looked up from germline, CDR1 is MDHEN and CDR2 is SYDVKM. The CDR3 totals 11 residues. V was cut by 3 bases and J by 7 bases, with 4 bases left in between. The CDR3 loop is CASSFENEQFF. DNA for the CDR3: TGTGCCAGCAGTTTCGAGAATGAGCAGTTCTTC.

The V and J genes are TRBV15 and TRBJ2-5; 8 bases match TRBD1. Germline assignment: CDR1 LNHNV and CDR2 YYDKDF (reference sequence). This CDR3 has 15 residues. With 3 bases clipped from V and 5 bases from J, the junction kept 8 bases outside the gene matches. This chain's CDR3 is CATSRDRASRETQYF. For the CDR3, the DNA is TGTGCCACCAGCAGGGACAGGGCAAGCAGGGAGACCCAGTACTTC.

This clone occurred once. Because the CDR3's place on the DNA is in doubt, the DNA is left out and the CDR3 is given as listed by TCRdb. The chain employs TRBV28 and TRBJ1-1; the table's D call of TRBD1 was not tested on the DNA. The CDR3 is 12 amino acids long, termini counted. Germline loops: CDR1 MDHEN, CDR2 SYDVKM. This CDR3 reads CASSLWGQGIYF.

The rearrangement uses TRBV6-6 and TRBJ2-2, with a weak D call TRBD1 (6 bases). The germline gives CDR1 MNHNY, CDR2 SVGAGI (reference sequence). This CDR3 comprises 13 residues. V gave up 7 bases and J gave up 7 bases, with 13 bases separating them. The CDR3, as DNA: TGTGCCAGCAATAGTCCAGGGGTCGGGGAGCTGTTTTTT. Amino acids: CASNSPGVGELFF.

The V call is TRBV10-1, the J call TRBJ2-2; D is perhaps TRBD2 (6 bases). CDR1 is WNHNN, CDR2 SYGVQD, per germline (reference sequence). The CDR3 spans 13 residues. Trimming took off 6 bases at V and 3 bases at J, with 8 bases between the two ends. CDR3 in DNA: TGCGCCAGCAGCGGGAGAGACACCGGGGAGCTGTTTTTT. As protein: CASSGRDTGELFF.

The chain is built from TRBV7-8 and TRBJ2-1; 13 nucleotides agree with TRBD2. Germline loops: CDR1 SGHVS, CDR2 FQNEAQ. The trim removed 5 bases at V and 9 bases at J, leaving 13 bases unmatched. This CDR3 is 17 amino acids long. This chain's CDR3 is CASSPPGLAGAVGEQFF. In DNA, the CDR3 is TGTGCCAGCAGCCCCCCCGGACTAGCGGGAGCGGTGGGTGAGCAGTTCTTC.

The chain's CDR3 is CASTLGLAGLDEQFF. The CDR3 nucleotides read TGTGCCAGCACCTTAGGACTAGCGGGATTGGATGAGCAGTTCTTC. The rearrangement joins TRBV27 to TRBJ2-1; 12 bases agree with TRBD2. V shed 7 bases, J shed 8 bases, and the junction held 9 bases outside the gene matches. Germline V gene lookup returns CDR1 MNHEY and CDR2 SMNVEV (reference sequence). This CDR3 is built from 15 residues.